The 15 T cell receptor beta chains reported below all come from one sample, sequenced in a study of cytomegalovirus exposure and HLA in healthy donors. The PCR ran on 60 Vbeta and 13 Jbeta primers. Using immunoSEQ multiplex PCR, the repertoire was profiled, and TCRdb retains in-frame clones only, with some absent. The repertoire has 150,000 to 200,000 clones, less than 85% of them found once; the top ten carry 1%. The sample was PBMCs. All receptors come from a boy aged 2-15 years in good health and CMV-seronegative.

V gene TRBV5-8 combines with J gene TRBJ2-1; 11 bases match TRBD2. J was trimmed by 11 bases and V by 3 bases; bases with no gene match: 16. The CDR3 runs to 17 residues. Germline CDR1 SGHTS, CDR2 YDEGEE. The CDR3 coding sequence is TGTGCCAGCAGCTCCGTTTGGGCTAGCGGGAGGCAGGTTCAGCAGTTCTTC. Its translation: CASSSVWASGRQVQQFF.

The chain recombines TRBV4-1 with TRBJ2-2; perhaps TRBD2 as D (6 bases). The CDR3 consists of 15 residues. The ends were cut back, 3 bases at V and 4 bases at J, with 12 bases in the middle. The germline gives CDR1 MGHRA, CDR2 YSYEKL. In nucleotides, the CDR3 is TGCGCCAGCAGCCAGGAGGGCGCGGGCACCGGGGAGCTGTTTTTT. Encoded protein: CASSQEGAGTGELFF.

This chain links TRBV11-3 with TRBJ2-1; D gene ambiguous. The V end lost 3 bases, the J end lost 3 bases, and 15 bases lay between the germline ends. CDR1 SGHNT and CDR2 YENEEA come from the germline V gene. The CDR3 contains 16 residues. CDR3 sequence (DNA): TGTGCCAGCAGCTTCTACGACTTCATCTTCTACAATGAGCAGTTCTTC. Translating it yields CASSFYDFIFYNEQFF.

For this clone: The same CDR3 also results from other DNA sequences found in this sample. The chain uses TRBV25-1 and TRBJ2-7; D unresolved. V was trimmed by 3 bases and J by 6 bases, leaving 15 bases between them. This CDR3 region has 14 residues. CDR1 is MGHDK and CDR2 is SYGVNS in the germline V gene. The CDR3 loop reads CASSDPIHKVEQYF. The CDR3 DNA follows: TGTGCCAGCAGTGACCCTATCCATAAAGTCGAGCAGTACTTC.

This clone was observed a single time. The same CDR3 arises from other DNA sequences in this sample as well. The CDR3 region has the DNA TGTGCCAGTAGCCTTCCGGAGTCTGGGGCCAACGTCCTGACTTTC. Translating it yields CASSLPESGANVLTF. This chain links TRBV6-5 with TRBJ2-6; D is unresolved. CDR3 length: 15 residues. With 9 bases removed from V and 1 base from J, the gap between germline ends came to 13 bases. From germline, CDR1 is MNHEY and CDR2 SVGAGI.

The CDR3 DNA reads TGTGCCAGCAGCGCGACCACAGGCAAATCCGGGGAGCTGTTTTTT. Its protein product is CASSATTGKSGELFF. The rearrangement links TRBV7-9 to TRBJ2-2; tentatively, D is TRBD1 (5 bases). Germline CDR1 SEHNR, CDR2 FQNEAQ (reference sequence). This CDR3 has 15 residues. The V end lost 5 bases, the J end lost 6 bases, and 16 bases lay between the germline ends. Drawing the rest from reference TRBV7-9 and TRBJ2-2, the complete variable domain is DTGVSQNPRHKITKRGQNVTFRCDPISEHNRLYWYRQTLGQGPEFLTYFQNEAQLEKSRLLSDRFSAERPKGSFSTLEIQRTEQGDSAMYLCASSATTGKSGELFFGEGSRLTVL.

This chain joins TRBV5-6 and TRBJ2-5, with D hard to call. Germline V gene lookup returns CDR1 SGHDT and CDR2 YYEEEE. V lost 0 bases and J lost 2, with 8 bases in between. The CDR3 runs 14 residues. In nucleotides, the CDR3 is TGTGCCAGCAGCTTGGGGGCAGTTCAAGAGACCCAGTACTTC. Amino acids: CASSLGAVQETQYF.

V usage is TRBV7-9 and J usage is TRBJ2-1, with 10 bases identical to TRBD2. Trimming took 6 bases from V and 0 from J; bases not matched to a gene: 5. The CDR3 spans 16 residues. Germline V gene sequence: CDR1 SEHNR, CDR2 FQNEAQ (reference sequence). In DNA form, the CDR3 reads TGTGCCAGCAGTCTTAGCGGGAGGAGCTCCTACAATGAGCAGTTCTTC. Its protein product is CASSLSGRSSYNEQFF.

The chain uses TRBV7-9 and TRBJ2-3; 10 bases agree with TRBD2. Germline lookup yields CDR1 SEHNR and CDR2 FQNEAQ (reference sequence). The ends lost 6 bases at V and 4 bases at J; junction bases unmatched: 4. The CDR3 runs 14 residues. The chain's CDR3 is CASRAGGPSDTQYF. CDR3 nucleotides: TGTGCCAGCAGAGCGGGAGGGCCCTCAGATACGCAGTATTTT.

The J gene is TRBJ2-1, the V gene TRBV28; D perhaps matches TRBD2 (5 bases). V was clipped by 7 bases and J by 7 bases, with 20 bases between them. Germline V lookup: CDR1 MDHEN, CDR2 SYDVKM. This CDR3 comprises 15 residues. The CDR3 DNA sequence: TGTGCCAGCACCGCCCCCGGGATCCTTCGGAATGAGCAGTTCTTC. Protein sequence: CASTAPGILRNEQFF.

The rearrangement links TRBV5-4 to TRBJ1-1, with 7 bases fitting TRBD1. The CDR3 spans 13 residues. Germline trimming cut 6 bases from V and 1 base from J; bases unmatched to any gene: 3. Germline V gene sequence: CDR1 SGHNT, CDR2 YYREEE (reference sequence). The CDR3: CASNAGGNTEAFF. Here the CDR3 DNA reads TGTGCCAGCAACGCAGGGGGGAACACTGAAGCTTTCTTT.

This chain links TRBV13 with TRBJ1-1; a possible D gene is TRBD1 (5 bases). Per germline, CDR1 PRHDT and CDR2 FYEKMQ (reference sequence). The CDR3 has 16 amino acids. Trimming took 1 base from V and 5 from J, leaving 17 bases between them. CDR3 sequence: CASSLAGLGGGTEAFF. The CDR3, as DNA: TGTGCCAGCAGCTTAGCGGGATTGGGCGGGGGAACTGAAGCTTTCTTT.

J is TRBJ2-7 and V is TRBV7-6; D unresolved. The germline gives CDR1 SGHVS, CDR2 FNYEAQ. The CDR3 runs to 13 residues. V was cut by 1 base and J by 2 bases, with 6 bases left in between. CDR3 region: CASSLEPAYEQYF. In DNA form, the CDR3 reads TGTGCCAGCAGCTTAGAGCCGGCCTACGAGCAGTACTTC.

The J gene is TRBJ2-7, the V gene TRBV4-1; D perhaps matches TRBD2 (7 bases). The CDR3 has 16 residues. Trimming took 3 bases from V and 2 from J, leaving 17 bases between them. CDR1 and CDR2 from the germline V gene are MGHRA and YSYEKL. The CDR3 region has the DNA TGCGCCAGCAGCCAGGGGTGGGGGGGCCCTACCTACGAGCAGTACGTC. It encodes CASSQGWGGPTYEQYV.

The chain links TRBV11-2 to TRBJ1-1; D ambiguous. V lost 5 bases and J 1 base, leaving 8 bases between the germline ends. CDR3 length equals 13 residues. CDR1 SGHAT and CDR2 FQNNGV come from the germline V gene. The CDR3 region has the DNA TGTGCCAGCAGCCTGAGCCGGAACACTGAAGCTTTCTTT. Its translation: CASSLSRNTEAFF.